Shown below are 24 T cell receptor beta chains from a single sample sequenced in a study of response to subunit inactivated influenza vaccine. TCRdb re-called the RT-PCR reads with MiXCR, one entry per CDR3 protein. This sample has 500,000 to 600,000 distinct CDR3 sequences, with 6% to 9% found just once. The sequencing here drew on PBMCs from blood, taken around 25 months after vaccination. The receptors shown here come from a man aged 50 to 69 who received an inactivated influenza vaccine.

This clonotype was detected many times. This sequence joins TRBV5-5 and TRBJ2-3, with D perhaps given as TRBD1 or TRBD2 (5 bases each). The V and J ends lost 0 bases and 3 bases respectively, with 14 bases between them. The CDR3 is 16 residues long. Germline V gene data show CDR1 as SGHKS and CDR2 as YYEKEE (reference sequence). CDR3: CASSLEGIGGTDTQYF. The CDR3 bases are TGTGCCAGCAGCTTGGAGGGCATTGGGGGAACAGATACGCAGTATTTT.

This chain connects TRBV5-1 to TRBJ2-3, with 9 nucleotides matching TRBD1. CDR1 SGHRS and CDR2 YFSETQ come from the germline V gene. The CDR3 sequence is 14 residues long. The V and J ends lost 4 bases and 5 bases, in that order; junction bases with no gene match: 5. For the CDR3, the DNA is TGCGCCAGCAGCCGGGACAGGGCTGGAGATACGCAGTATTTT. Translating gives CASSRDRAGDTQYF.

This clonotype appeared a few times. The chain links TRBV15 to TRBJ1-3; no clear D gene. Germline V gene lookup returns CDR1 LNHNV and CDR2 YYDKDF (reference sequence). The V end lost 1 base, the J end lost 0 bases, and 13 bases lay between the germline ends. CDR3 size: 17 residues. This chain's CDR3 is CATSRGSLIPSGNTIYF. CDR3 DNA sequence: TGTGCCACCAGCAGAGGCTCGTTGATACCCTCTGGAAACACCATATATTTT.

This clonotype was seen many times. This chain links TRBV6-2 or TRBV6-3 with TRBJ1-1, with 9 bases that match TRBD1. Germline V gene sequence: CDR1 MNHEY, CDR2 SVGEGT. J lost 10 bases, V lost 3 bases, and 6 bases had no gene match. This CDR3 comprises 13 residues. The CDR3 spells CASSYITGGPAFF. The CDR3 DNA is TGTGCCAGCAGTTATATAACAGGGGGCCCAGCTTTCTTT.

This clonotype was observed a handful of times. The CDR3 loop reads CAIRSASDSYEQYF. DNA for the CDR3: TGTGCCATCAGGAGCGCTAGCGACTCCTACGAGCAGTACTTC. The chain employs TRBV10-3 and TRBJ2-7, with D possibly being TRBD2 (6 bases). The germline V gene has CDR1 ENHRY and CDR2 SYGVKD. This CDR3 is 14 amino acids long. Trimming took off 6 bases at V and 0 bases at J, with 12 bases between the two ends.

This clonotype was detected many times. The chain uses TRBV11-2 and TRBJ1-1; tentative D call: TRBD1 (5 bases). This CDR3 is built from 17 residues. V was pared by 2 bases and J by 2 bases, with 18 bases between. CDR1 is SGHAT, CDR2 FQNNGV, per germline. CDR3 region: CASSLFLGALGNTEAFF. The CDR3 bases are TGTGCCAGCAGCTTATTCCTTGGGGCTTTGGGAAACACTGAAGCTTTCTTT.

This chain links TRBV20-1 with TRBJ1-5, with TRBD1 matching 7 bases. The CDR3 sequence is 15 residues long. Per germline, CDR1 DFQATT and CDR2 SNEGSKA (reference sequence). Trimming cost V 6 bases and J 10 bases; bases outside gene matches: 18. The CDR3 loop reads CSATRGVPQGNPQHF. CDR3 bases: TGCAGTGCAACCAGGGGGGTCCCGCAAGGAAATCCCCAGCATTTT.

This clonotype was seen a few times. For the CDR3, the DNA is TGCGCCAGCAGCTTGGCCAGGGGGGACCAAGAGACCCAGTACTTC. Protein: CASSLARGDQETQYF. The V call is TRBV5-1, the J call TRBJ2-5, with D perhaps TRBD1 (7 bases). The germline V gene has CDR1 SGHRS and CDR2 YFSETQ. Trimming took 0 bases from V and 0 from J, leaving 9 bases between them. The CDR3 extends over 15 amino acids.

The DNA of the CDR3 is TGCAGTGCTAGAGCACCGGGACTAGCGGGGAGCACAGATACGCAGTATTTT. Translating it yields CSARAPGLAGSTDTQYF. V gene TRBV20-1 combines with J gene TRBJ2-3; 13 bases line up with TRBD2. This CDR3 region has 17 residues. Germline CDR1 reads DFQATT; CDR2 reads SNEGSKA (reference sequence). V lost 1 base and J lost 0; bases outside the gene matches: 4.

This clonotype showed up many times. This chain links TRBV4-1 with TRBJ2-7; D is unclear. V dropped 0 bases and J dropped 0 bases, with 9 bases sitting between them. CDR1 is MGHRA, CDR2 YSYEKL, per germline. The CDR3 covers 15 residues. CDR3 residues: CASSQDDDTSYEQYF. For the CDR3, the DNA is TGCGCCAGCAGCCAAGACGATGACACCTCCTACGAGCAGTACTTC.

This clonotype was counted a few times. The rearrangement joins TRBV3-1 to TRBJ1-5; 8 bases line up with TRBD1. The CDR3 covers 14 residues. V was pared by 4 bases and J by 5 bases, with 4 bases of the junction left unmatched. The germline V gene encodes CDR1 LGHDT and CDR2 YNNKEL (reference sequence). The CDR3 reads CASSRQGSDQPQHF. The CDR3 coding sequence is TGTGCCAGCAGCCGACAGGGGTCGGATCAGCCCCAGCATTTT.

This clonotype was counted a few times. CDR3 residues: CASSDPGQGKAYNEQFF. The CDR3 region has the DNA TGTGCCAGCAGTGATCCAGGACAGGGGAAGGCGTACAATGAGCAGTTCTTC. The chain carries TRBV25-1 and TRBJ2-1; 9 positions match TRBD1. This CDR3 region has 17 residues. V trimming: 3 bases; J trimming: 4 bases; junction bases outside the gene matches: 10. Germline V gives CDR1 MGHDK, CDR2 SYGVNS.

This clonotype showed up just a few times. V and J are TRBV3-1 and TRBJ2-2; weak D call: TRBD1 (5 bases). The CDR3 has 14 residues. Germline-derived CDR1 and CDR2 are LGHDT and YNNKEL (reference sequence). Trimming removed 6 bases at V and 5 bases at J, with 13 bases between. CDR3 in DNA: TGTGCCAGCAGACCCCCGACAGAAACCGGGGAGCTGTTTTTT. Its protein product is CASRPPTETGELFF.

This clonotype showed up just a few times. The chain employs TRBV12-3 or TRBV12-4 and TRBJ2-3; no clear D. This CDR3 comprises 13 residues. The germline V and J ends were trimmed by 5 bases and 2 bases, with 8 bases remaining between them. As DNA, the CDR3 is TGTGCCAGCAGTCGTTTTATCACAGATACGCAGTATTTT. The encoded protein is CASSRFITDTQYF.

A few counts support this clonotype. This chain links TRBV5-1 with TRBJ1-3, with a possible D match to TRBD1 (5 bases). V was cut by 0 bases and J by 0 bases, with 10 bases left in between. Germline CDR1 is SGHRS and CDR2 is YFSETQ. The CDR3 is made up of 16 amino acids. CDR3 sequence: CASSLGGRNSGNTIYF. In DNA, the CDR3 is TGCGCCAGCAGCTTGGGGGGACGAAACTCTGGAAACACCATATATTTT.

This clonotype was observed a few times. This chain connects TRBV11-2 to TRBJ1-1, with D tentatively TRBD1 (5 bases). This CDR3 has 14 residues. V was pared by 4 bases and J by 4 bases, with 13 bases between. Germline CDR1 reads SGHAT; CDR2 reads FQNNGV. As DNA, the CDR3 is TGTGCCAGCAGCTCCCCAGCAGGGCGCACTGAAGCTTTCTTT. Its protein is CASSSPAGRTEAFF.

The chain uses TRBV3-1 and TRBJ2-5; 14 nucleotides agree with TRBD2. The V gene end was trimmed by 0 bases and the J gene end by 6 bases; junction bases not matched to a gene: 3. The CDR3 is 16 amino acids. In germline, CDR1 is LGHDT, CDR2 YNNKEL (reference sequence). The CDR3 nucleotides are TGTGCCAGCAGCCAAGATAGACTAGCGGGAGGGAAGACCCAGTACTTC. Its translation: CASSQDRLAGGKTQYF.

The rearrangement uses TRBV9 and TRBJ1-1; a weak D match, TRBD1 (5 bases). V lost 0 bases and J lost 5, with 14 bases in between. The CDR3 has 15 amino acids. CDR1 and CDR2 from the germline V gene are SGDLS and YYNGEE. Written as DNA, the CDR3 is TGTGCCAGCAGCGTAGCTCCAGGGCCGGGGACTGAAGCTTTCTTT. It encodes CASSVAPGPGTEAFF.

The chain employs TRBV5-1 and TRBJ2-3; D perhaps matches TRBD1 (6 bases). V shed 4 bases and J shed 5 bases, with 20 bases lying between them. The CDR3 extends over 16 amino acids. Germline loops: CDR1 SGHRS, CDR2 YFSETQ. The CDR3 nucleotides read TGCGCCAGCAGCCCGAGTTTTGCAGGGGTGGAAGATACGCAGTATTTT. Protein product: CASSPSFAGVEDTQYF.

This clonotype was seen ten or more times. The V and J genes are TRBV27 and TRBJ1-1; the D is unclear. CDR3 size: 13 residues. CDR1 is MNHEY, CDR2 SMNVEV, per germline (reference sequence). V dropped 2 bases and J dropped 5 bases, with 9 bases sitting between them. CDR3 in DNA: TGTGCCAGCAGTTTAAGTAGAGGGACTGAAGCTTTCTTT. Translating it yields CASSLSRGTEAFF.

This clonotype showed up just a few times. This chain links TRBV20-1 with TRBJ2-2; D uncertain. Germline CDR1 reads DFQATT; CDR2 reads SNEGSKA (reference sequence). V shed 3 bases and J shed 4 bases, with 12 bases lying between them. This CDR3 has 14 residues. Here the CDR3 DNA reads TGCAGTGCTAGTTATCCGGGTCTCACCGGGGAGCTGTTTTTT. Amino acid sequence: CSASYPGLTGELFF.

This clonotype was picked up many times. The rearrangement joins TRBV10-3 to TRBJ1-2, with 9 bases matching TRBD1. V lost 6 bases and J lost 8; bases outside the gene matches: 13. The V gene's germline CDR1 is ENHRY and CDR2 SYGVKD. The CDR3 covers 15 residues. Written as DNA, the CDR3 is TGTGCCATCAGCGCCGGGAGACAGGGGGACGTCGGCTACACCTTC. This encodes CAISAGRQGDVGYTF.

There are many counts of this clonotype. CDR3 coding DNA: TGTGCCAGCAGCCGACAGGGATATTTCCTACACTTT. This codes for CASSRQGYFLHF. The chain has TRBV12-3 or TRBV12-4 and TRBJ1-6; the match to TRBD1 covers 7 bases. V was clipped by 6 bases and J by 19 bases; unmatched bases: 12. This CDR3 is 12 amino acids long.

This clonotype has only a few counts. The V and J genes are TRBV4-3 and TRBJ1-3; no firm D call. The CDR3 has 16 residues. Germline V CDR1 and CDR2: LGHNA, YSLEER. Trimming left V 0 bases short and J 0 bases short, with 9 bases between. CDR3 nucleotides: TGCGCCAGCAGCCAAGAGTTCAGCTTCTCTGGAAACACCATATATTTT. It yields the protein CASSQEFSFSGNTIYF.